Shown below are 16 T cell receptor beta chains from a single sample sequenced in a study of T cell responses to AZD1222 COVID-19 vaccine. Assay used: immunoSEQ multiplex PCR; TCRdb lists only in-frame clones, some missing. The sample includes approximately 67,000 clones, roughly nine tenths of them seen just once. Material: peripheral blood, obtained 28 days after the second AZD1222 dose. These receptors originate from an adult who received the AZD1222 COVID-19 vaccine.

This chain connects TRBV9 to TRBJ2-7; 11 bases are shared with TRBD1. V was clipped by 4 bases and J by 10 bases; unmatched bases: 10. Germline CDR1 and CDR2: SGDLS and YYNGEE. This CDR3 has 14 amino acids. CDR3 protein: CASSLDGTGGIQYF. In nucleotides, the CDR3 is TGTGCCAGCAGCTTAGACGGGACAGGGGGGATACAGTACTTC.

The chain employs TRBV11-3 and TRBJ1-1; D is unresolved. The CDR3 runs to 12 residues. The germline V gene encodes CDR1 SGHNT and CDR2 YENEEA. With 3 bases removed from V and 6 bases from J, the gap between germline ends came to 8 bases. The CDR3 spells CASSFSQAEAFF. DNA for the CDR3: TGTGCCAGCAGCTTCAGTCAGGCTGAAGCTTTCTTT.

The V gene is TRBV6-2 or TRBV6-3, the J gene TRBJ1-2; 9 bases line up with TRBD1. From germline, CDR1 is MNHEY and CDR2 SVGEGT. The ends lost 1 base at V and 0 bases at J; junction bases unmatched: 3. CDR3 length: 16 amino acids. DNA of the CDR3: TGTGCCAGCAGTTACTTATGGGACAGGGCTAACTATGGCTACACCTTC. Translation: CASSYLWDRANYGYTF.

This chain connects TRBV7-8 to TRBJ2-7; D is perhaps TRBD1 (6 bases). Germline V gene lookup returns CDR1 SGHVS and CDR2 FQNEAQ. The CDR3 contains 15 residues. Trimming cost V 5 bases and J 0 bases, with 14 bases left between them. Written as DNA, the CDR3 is TGTGCCAGCAGCGGAGGAGCAGGGGTCTCCTACGAGCAGTACTTC. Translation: CASSGGAGVSYEQYF.

In DNA, the CDR3 is TGCGCCAGCAGCCAAGCCCAGGGAACTAATGAAAAACTGTTTTTT. Protein product: CASSQAQGTNEKLFF. The chain uses TRBV4-1 and TRBJ1-4, with D maybe TRBD1 (5 bases). This CDR3 spans 15 amino acids. V was clipped by 1 base and J by 1 base, with 7 bases between them. Germline-derived CDR1 and CDR2 are MGHRA and YSYEKL.

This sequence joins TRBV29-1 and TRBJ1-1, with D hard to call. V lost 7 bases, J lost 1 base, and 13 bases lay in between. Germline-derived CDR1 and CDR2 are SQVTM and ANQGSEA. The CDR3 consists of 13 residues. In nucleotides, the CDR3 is TGCAGCGCAGGACGTCAAGCGAACACTGAAGCTTTCTTT. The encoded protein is CSAGRQANTEAFF.

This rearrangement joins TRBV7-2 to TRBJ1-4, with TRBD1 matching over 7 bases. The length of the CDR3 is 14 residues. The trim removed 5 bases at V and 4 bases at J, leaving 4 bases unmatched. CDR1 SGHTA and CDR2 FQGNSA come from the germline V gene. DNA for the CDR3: TGTGCCAGCAGCCCGGGACAGCATAATGAAAAACTGTTTTTT. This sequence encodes CASSPGQHNEKLFF. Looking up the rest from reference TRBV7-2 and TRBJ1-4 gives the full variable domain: GAGVSQSPSNKVTEKGKDVELRCDPISGHTALYWYRQSLGQGLEFLIYFQGNSAPDKSGLPSDRFSAERTGGSVSTLTIQRTQQEDSAVYLCASSPGQHNEKLFFGSGTQLSVL.

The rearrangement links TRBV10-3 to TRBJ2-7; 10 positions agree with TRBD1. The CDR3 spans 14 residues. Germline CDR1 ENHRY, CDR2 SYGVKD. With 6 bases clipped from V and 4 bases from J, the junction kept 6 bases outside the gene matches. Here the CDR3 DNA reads TGTGCCATCAGCTCCGGGACAGGGGTTTACGAGCAGTACTTC. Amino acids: CAISSGTGVYEQYF.

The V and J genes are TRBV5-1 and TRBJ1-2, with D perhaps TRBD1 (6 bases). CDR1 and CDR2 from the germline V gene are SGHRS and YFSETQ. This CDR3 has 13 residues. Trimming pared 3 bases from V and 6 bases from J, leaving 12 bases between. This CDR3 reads CASSSETGNGYTF. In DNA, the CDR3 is TGCGCCAGCAGCTCAGAAACAGGGAATGGCTACACCTTC.

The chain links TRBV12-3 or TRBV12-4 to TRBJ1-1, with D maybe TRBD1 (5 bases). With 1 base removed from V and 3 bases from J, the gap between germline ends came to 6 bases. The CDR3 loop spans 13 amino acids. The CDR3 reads CASSLGGDTEAFF. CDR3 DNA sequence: TGTGCCAGCAGTTTAGGGGGCGACACTGAAGCTTTCTTT.

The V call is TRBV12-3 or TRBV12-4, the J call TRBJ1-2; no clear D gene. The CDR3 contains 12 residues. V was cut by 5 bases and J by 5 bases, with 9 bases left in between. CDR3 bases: TGTGCCAGCAGTCGCCGGACTTATGGCTACACCTTC. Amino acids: CASSRRTYGYTF.

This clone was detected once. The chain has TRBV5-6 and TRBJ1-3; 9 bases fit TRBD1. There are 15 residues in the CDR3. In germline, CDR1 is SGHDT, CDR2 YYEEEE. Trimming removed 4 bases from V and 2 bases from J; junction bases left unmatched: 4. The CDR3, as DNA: TGTGCCAGCAGCATTGGACAGGGGACTGGAAACACCATATATTTT. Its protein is CASSIGQGTGNTIYF.

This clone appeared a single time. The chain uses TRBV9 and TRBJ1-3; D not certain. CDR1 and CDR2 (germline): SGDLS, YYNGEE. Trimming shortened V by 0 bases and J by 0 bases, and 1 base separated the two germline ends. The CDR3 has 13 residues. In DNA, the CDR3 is TGTGCCAGCAGCGTAGGCTCTGGAAACACCATATATTTT. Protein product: CASSVGSGNTIYF.

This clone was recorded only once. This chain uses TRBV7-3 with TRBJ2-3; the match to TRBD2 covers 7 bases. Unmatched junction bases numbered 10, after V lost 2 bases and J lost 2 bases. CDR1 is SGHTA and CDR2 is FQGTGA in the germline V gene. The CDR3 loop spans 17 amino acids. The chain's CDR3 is CASSLGEMTSTTDTQYF. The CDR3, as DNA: TGTGCCAGCAGCTTAGGGGAGATGACTAGCACCACAGATACGCAGTATTTT.

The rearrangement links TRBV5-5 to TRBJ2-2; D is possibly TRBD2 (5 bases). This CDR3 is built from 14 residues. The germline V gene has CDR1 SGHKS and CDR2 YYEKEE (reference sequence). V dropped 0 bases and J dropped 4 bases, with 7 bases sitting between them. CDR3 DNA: TGTGCCAGCAGCTTGGGAGGGAGCACCGGGGAGCTGTTTTTT. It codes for CASSLGGSTGELFF. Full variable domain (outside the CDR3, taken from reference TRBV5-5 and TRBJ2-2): DAGVTQSPTHLIKTRGQQVTLRCSPISGHKSVSWYQQVLGQGPQFIFQYYEKEERGRGNFPDRFSARQFPNYSSELNVNALLLGDSALYLCASSLGGSTGELFFGEGSRLTVL.

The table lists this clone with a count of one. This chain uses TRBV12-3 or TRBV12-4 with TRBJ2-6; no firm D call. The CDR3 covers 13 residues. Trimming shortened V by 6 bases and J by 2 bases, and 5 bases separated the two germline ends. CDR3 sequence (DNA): TGTGCCAGCAGAAAGGCTGGGGCCAACGTCCTGACTTTC. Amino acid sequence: CASRKAGANVLTF.